This TCR beta chain was sequenced for a study of blood T cells in healthy people across ages. Study-level findings and limits: Strongly correlated with naive T cell percentage was TCR beta diversity.

This clonotype occurred a few times. Its antigen is as yet unknown. A J-beta primer mix and a sample-barcoded 5' primer were used in a second PCR of about 7 to 12 cycles. Each CDR3 protein is one row after TCRdb ran MiXCR on the 5' RACE reads. The table has 350,000 to 450,000 distinct CDR3 sequences, roughly half seen once. The sequencing input was blood. This clonotype was sampled from a man aged 55-75 years in good health.

The CDR3 loop is CATSRNPRTEETQYF. DNA for the CDR3: TGTGCCACCAGCAGAAATCCCCGGACGGAAGAGACCCAGTACTTC. The V gene is TRBV15, the J gene TRBJ2-5; unclear D gene. The CDR3 spans 15 residues. Trimming left V 2 bases short and J 3 bases short, with 13 bases between. CDR1 is LNHNV, CDR2 YYDKDF, per germline (reference sequence).